These 7 T cell receptor beta chains share one sample of origin, sequenced in a study of T cells in Graves' hyperthyroidism and ophthalmopathy. TCR beta CDR3 regions were amplified from RNA transcripts. TCR CDR3 regions were first amplified by RT-PCR with HTBI primers. TCRdb called the multiplex PCR reads again in MiXCR, with one record for every CDR3 protein. Counted here are roughly 300,000 distinct CDR3 sequences, around 13% occurring once; the ten biggest clones make up approximately 25%. The sample was blood. These receptors came from a woman aged 30 to 39 with Graves' hyperthyroidism.

This clonotype has more than one count but fewer than ten. This sequence joins TRBV18 and TRBJ1-3, with 7 bases fitting TRBD1. V shed 5 bases, J shed 4 bases, and the junction held 5 bases outside the gene matches. Germline values: CDR1 KGHSH, CDR2 LQKENI. The CDR3 is made up of 14 amino acids. CDR3 bases: TGTGCCAGCTCAGAGACAGGGATGGGAAACACCATATATTTT. It specifies CASSETGMGNTIYF.

This clonotype has only a few counts. This chain connects TRBV7-3 to TRBJ2-2; no clear D. Germline lookup yields CDR1 SGHTA and CDR2 FQGTGA. V dropped 5 bases and J dropped 8 bases, with 15 bases sitting between them. This CDR3 has 14 amino acids. The CDR3 reads CASSPTSHRGELFF. CDR3 sequence (DNA): TGTGCCAGCAGCCCAACTTCGCATCGAGGGGAGCTGTTTTTT. Full variable domain (remainder filled in from reference TRBV7-3 and TRBJ2-2): GAGVSQTPSNKVTEKGKYVELRCDPISGHTALYWYRQSLGQGPEFLIYFQGTGAADDSGLPNDRFFAVRPEGSVSTLKIQRTERGDSAVYLCASSPTSHRGELFFGEGSRLTVL.

This clonotype was observed at least ten times. The chain employs TRBV5-5 and TRBJ2-5; the D call may be TRBD1 or TRBD2 (6 bases each). This CDR3 is built from 16 residues. The V end lost 0 bases, the J end lost 5 bases, and 17 bases lay between the germline ends. Germline V gives CDR1 SGHKS, CDR2 YYEKEE (reference sequence). The CDR3 DNA sequence: TGTGCCAGCAGCTTGGCCGGGGGCAGAACGAGGGAGACCCAGTACTTC. It is translated as CASSLAGGRTRETQYF. Full variable domain (remainder filled in from reference TRBV5-5 and TRBJ2-5): DAGVTQSPTHLIKTRGQQVTLRCSPISGHKSVSWYQQVLGQGPQFIFQYYEKEERGRGNFPDRFSARQFPNYSSELNVNALLLGDSALYLCASSLAGGRTRETQYFGPGTRLLVL.

This clonotype was counted at least ten times. The chain joins TRBV2 to TRBJ2-1; the D gene is possibly TRBD2 (6 bases). CDR3 length equals 19 residues. The germline CDR1 and CDR2 sequences are SNHLY and FYNNEI. V was trimmed by 2 bases and J by 1 base, leaving 21 bases between them. The CDR3 nucleotides are TGTGCCAGCAGTGAAAGACGCCGACCACTAGCCAATTCCTACAATGAGCAGTTCTTC. Protein: CASSERRRPLANSYNEQFF.

This clonotype was counted at least ten times. The rearrangement uses TRBV2 and TRBJ1-5, with D unresolved. The CDR3 contains 14 residues. Per germline, CDR1 SNHLY and CDR2 FYNNEI. The ends were cut back, 3 bases at V and 3 bases at J, with 9 bases in the middle. This chain's CDR3 is CASSETSPNQPQHF. The CDR3 DNA follows: TGTGCCAGCAGTGAGACCAGTCCCAATCAGCCCCAGCATTTT.

This clonotype was picked up a small number of times. The chain carries TRBV7-6 and TRBJ2-1; D gene ambiguous. CDR1 SGHVS and CDR2 FNYEAQ come from the germline V gene. CDR3 length: 15 amino acids. Trimming took 1 base from V and 2 from J, leaving 9 bases between them. In DNA form, the CDR3 reads TGTGCCAGCAGCTTAGACCCGAAAGCCTACAATGAGCAGTTCTTC. Translating it yields CASSLDPKAYNEQFF.

At least ten counts were recorded for this clonotype. The chain recombines TRBV29-1 with TRBJ2-1; 7 bases are shared with TRBD2. The germline CDR1 and CDR2 sequences are SQVTM and ANQGSEA. The CDR3 loop spans 14 amino acids. V lost 6 bases and J lost 12; bases outside the gene matches: 17. CDR3 bases: TGCAGCGTATTAGCGGGCGGCATGAACCCTACGCAGTTCTTC. This sequence encodes CSVLAGGMNPTQFF.